This is a list of T cell receptor beta chains from one sample in a study of T cell repertoires in ileal Crohn's disease. Clones were sequenced by immunoSEQ multiplex PCR, and TCRdb holds only the in-frame ones, with some missing. Seen here are about 18,000 clones, roughly 76% observed once, and the top ten hold about 4.4%. The sequenced material came from ileal tissue. The receptors shown here come from an adult with Crohn's disease. Both conserved end residues are part of each CDR3. The order of the fields is CDR3 protein, V gene.

CDR3aa: CASSRLETDTQYF
v_gene: TRBV2

CDR3aa: CATSPRQGAIYNEQFF
v_gene: TRBV15

CDR3aa: CASSLEGDNRNQPQHF
v_gene: TRBV5-1

CDR3aa: CASSPTGTGGEQYF
v_gene: TRBV27

CDR3aa: CASSFGWETYEQYF
v_gene: TRBV28

CDR3aa: CATTGTPSYEQYF
v_gene: TRBV28

CDR3aa: CASSYRGPNEKLFF
v_gene: TRBV7-2

CDR3aa: CASSPGLTNEQFF
v_gene: TRBV5-6

CDR3aa: CASSPPGRGLNEQYF
v_gene: TRBV5-6

CDR3aa: CASSLDRGRYEQYF
v_gene: TRBV5-1

CDR3aa: CASSLGGWGGVLSNQPQHF
v_gene: TRBV27

CDR3aa: CATGSSGVRTQYF
v_gene: TRBV15

CDR3aa: CASRISTGPLYEQYF
v_gene: TRBV6-5

CDR3aa: CASSIAGGGPSQETQYF
v_gene: TRBV19

CDR3aa: CASSPRSGLYQETQYF
v_gene: TRBV18

CDR3aa: CSVTGMAGADTQYF
v_gene: TRBV29-1

CDR3aa: CASSQKEGQWRIGELFF
v_gene: TRBV5-1

CDR3aa: CASSWTAGIGDEQYF
v_gene: TRBV28

CDR3aa: CASRGQDTGELFF
v_gene: TRBV5-1

CDR3aa: CASSTSGADTQYF
v_gene: TRBV10-1

CDR3aa: CASSWDSYEQYF
v_gene: TRBV5-5

CDR3aa: CASSLGYWSSYEQYF
v_gene: TRBV5-6

CDR3aa: CASSIAALTGPGNTIYF
v_gene: TRBV19

CDR3aa: CASSPQGRRFHF
v_gene: TRBV18

CDR3aa: CASSLAGDFSYEQYF
v_gene: TRBV7-6

CDR3aa: CASRDWDTDNTEAFF
v_gene: TRBV6-5

CDR3aa: CASSSTDRGTYEQYF
v_gene: TRBV7-8

CDR3aa: CASSWDRDSAEAFF
v_gene: TRBV6-1

CDR3aa: CSVSGSSGNTIYF
v_gene: TRBV29-1

CDR3aa: CASRSTGGDYGYTF
v_gene: TRBV19

CDR3aa: CASSLTSGNSQETQYF
v_gene: TRBV13

CDR3aa: CASSPGVQGRHTF
v_gene: TRBV7-9

CDR3aa: CASSPAQFGNQPQHF
v_gene: TRBV6-5

CDR3aa: CASSYLGSYGYTF
v_gene: TRBV6-5

CDR3aa: CASSIYLSYGYTF
v_gene: TRBV19

CDR3aa: CASSLGLQTGGYEQYF
v_gene: TRBV7-2

CDR3aa: CASSEKTGGDLYEQYF
v_gene: TRBV6-1

CDR3aa: CASTGQGNSPLHF
v_gene: TRBV7-2

CDR3aa: CASSSDRGVNTEAFF
v_gene: TRBV28

CDR3aa: CASSLTIIEAFF
v_gene: TRBV11-2

CDR3aa: CASSVPLQTGNTGELFF
v_gene: TRBV2

CDR3aa: CASRDGALDTEAFF
v_gene: TRBV6-6

CDR3aa: CASSPGSGSYNEQFF
v_gene: TRBV7-2

CDR3aa: CASSSLDRPPYEQYF
v_gene: TRBV6-5

CDR3aa: CASSDADRGAYEQYF
v_gene: TRBV18

CDR3aa: CASSQQGQEYEKLFF
v_gene: TRBV7-2

CDR3aa: CASSLSSGGADTGELFF
v_gene: TRBV27

CDR3aa: CASSEYRDTGELFF
v_gene: TRBV25-1

CDR3aa: CASSYFGNADTQYF
v_gene: TRBV6-5

CDR3aa: CASSQDEGSGANEQFF
v_gene: TRBV4-2

CDR3aa: CASSGPDRGIGTEAFF
v_gene: TRBV10-1

CDR3aa: CASSYSFGLAAYEQYF
v_gene: TRBV6-5

CDR3aa: CASSPLLEGGEAFF
v_gene: TRBV6-5

CDR3aa: CASSQPGGDRPYEQYF
v_gene: TRBV5-4

CDR3aa: CASSIGGDLGGYTF
v_gene: TRBV19

CDR3aa: CASSDWSGQHF
v_gene: TRBV2

CDR3aa: CSASQGGTF
v_gene: TRBV20-1

CDR3aa: CASRQPYNEQFF
v_gene: TRBV5-1

CDR3aa: CASSSPTGTSGEGEQYF
v_gene: TRBV5-1

CDR3aa: CASSLDPISYGYTF
v_gene: TRBV5-6